This paragraph covers one TCR beta chain sequence. The sample belongs to a study of blood T cell repertoires in COVID-19. At the level of the study: The United States, Italy and Spain supplied acute and convalescent COVID-19 samples. PBMCs, B-cell-depleted T cells, or T cells provided the cDNA or gDNA that made up the material.

Two negative PCRs, clearance, or symptom resolution characterized the recovered Cohort 3 donors. How the authors handled the data: Cell counts per sample came from amplifying reference gene primers. Libraries were prepared by immunoSEQ multiplex PCR; TCRdb keeps only in-frame clonotypes and omits some of them. The V and J calls and the clone size are those of that table, but D and trimming were determined from the DNA. The sample contains fewer than 300,000 clones, about 93% of which appear only once. Sequencing was performed on PBMCs or T cells enriched from blood (not recorded which). The sequence was obtained from a woman aged 25 to 39 who had recovered from COVID-19.

This chain's CDR3 is CASSSRTGGNQPQHF. The CDR3, as DNA: TGTGCCAGCAGCTCACGAACAGGGGGCAATCAGCCCCAGCATTTT. The chain employs TRBV7-9 and TRBJ1-5; TRBD1 matches 7 bases. The CDR3 covers 15 residues. Per the germline V gene, CDR1 is SEHNR and CDR2 is FQNEAQ (reference sequence). Unmatched junction bases numbered 5, after V lost 4 bases and J lost 2 bases.